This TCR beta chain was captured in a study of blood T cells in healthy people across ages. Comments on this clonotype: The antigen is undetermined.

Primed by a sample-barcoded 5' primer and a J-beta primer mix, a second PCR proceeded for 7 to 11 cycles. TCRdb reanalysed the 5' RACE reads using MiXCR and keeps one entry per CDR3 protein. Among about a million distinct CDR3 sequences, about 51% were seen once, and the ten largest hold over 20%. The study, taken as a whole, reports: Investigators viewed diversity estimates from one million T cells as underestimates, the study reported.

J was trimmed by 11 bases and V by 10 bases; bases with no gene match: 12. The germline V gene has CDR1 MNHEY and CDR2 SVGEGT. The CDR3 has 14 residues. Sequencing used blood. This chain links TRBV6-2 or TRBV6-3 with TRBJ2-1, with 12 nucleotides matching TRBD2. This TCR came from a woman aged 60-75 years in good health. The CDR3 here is CATCVGLAGWKQFF. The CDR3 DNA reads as TGTGCCACCTGTGTCGGACTAGCGGGATGGAAGCAGTTCTTC.